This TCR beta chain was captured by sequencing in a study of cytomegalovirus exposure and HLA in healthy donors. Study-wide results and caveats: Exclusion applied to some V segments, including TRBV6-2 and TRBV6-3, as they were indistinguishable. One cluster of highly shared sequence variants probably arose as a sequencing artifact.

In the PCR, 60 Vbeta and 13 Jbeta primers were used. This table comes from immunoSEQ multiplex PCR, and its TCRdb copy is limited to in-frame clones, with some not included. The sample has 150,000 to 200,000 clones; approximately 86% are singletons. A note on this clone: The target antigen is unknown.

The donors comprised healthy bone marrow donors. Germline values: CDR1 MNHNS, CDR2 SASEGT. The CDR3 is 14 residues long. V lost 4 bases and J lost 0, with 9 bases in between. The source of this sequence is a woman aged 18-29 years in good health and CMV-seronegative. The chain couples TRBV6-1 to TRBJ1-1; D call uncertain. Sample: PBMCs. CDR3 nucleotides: TGTGCCAGCAGTGCCCGTCAGGTGAACACTGAAGCTTTCTTT. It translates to CASSARQVNTEAFF.